One sample yielded the 27 T cell receptor beta chains listed below, sequenced in a study of spatial heterogeneity in lung cancer. Points from the study as a whole: Expanded alpha and beta TCR counts within tumors tracked tumor mutation counts.

TCRdb analysed the 5' RACE reads with MiXCR anew, one entry per CDR3 protein. This table holds 15,000 or so distinct CDR3 sequences, under 7.5% found once. As to time point: sample taken at primary tumor resection. No cognate antigen is known for these TCRs. The source material was lung tumor tissue, sampled at surgery. These receptors were obtained from a male donor with early-stage non-small cell lung cancer.

This clonotype was seen many times. The V call is TRBV15, the J call TRBJ1-5; no definite D call. CDR3 length: 15 residues. Trimming left V 1 base short and J 0 bases short, with 7 bases between. Germline V gene sequence: CDR1 LNHNV, CDR2 YYDKDF (reference sequence). CDR3 nucleotide sequence: TGTGCCACCAGCAGAGTGGCATTTAGCAATCAGCCCCAGCATTTT. This codes for CATSRVAFSNQPQHF.

This chain links TRBV5-1 with TRBJ2-7; TRBD2 matches at 9 bases. V trimming: 2 bases; J trimming: 6 bases; junction bases outside the gene matches: 15. Germline CDR1 SGHRS, CDR2 YFSETQ. The CDR3 has 17 residues. CDR3 bases: TGCGCCAGCAGCTTCGAGGGTAGCGGGAGTCTATCCGGCGAGCAGTACTTC. Residues: CASSFEGSGSLSGEQYF.

This clonotype was seen many times. The V call is TRBV20-1, the J call TRBJ2-7, with D uncertain. The CDR3 runs 15 residues. V was trimmed by 4 bases and J by 6 bases, leaving 22 bases between them. The germline V gene encodes CDR1 DFQATT and CDR2 SNEGSKA (reference sequence). Here the CDR3 reads CSAKSGAFSIAEQYF. In nucleotides, the CDR3 is TGCAGTGCTAAATCAGGAGCCTTTTCCATTGCCGAGCAGTACTTC.

This rearrangement joins TRBV4-1 to TRBJ2-3; D may be TRBD1 (5 bases). Germline V gene lookup returns CDR1 MGHRA and CDR2 YSYEKL. There are 16 residues in the CDR3. Trimming removed 1 base at V and 4 bases at J, with 15 bases between. Here the CDR3 reads CASSQGAGYPSDTQYF. Here the CDR3 DNA reads TGCGCCAGCAGCCAAGGGGCAGGGTATCCGTCAGATACGCAGTATTTT.

The CDR3 coding sequence is TGTGCCAGCAGTTACCTCCCAGTCCCTAACGAGCAGTACGTC. Translation: CASSYLPVPNEQYV. The J gene is TRBJ2-7, the V gene TRBV6-2 or TRBV6-3; D gene uncertain. Germline CDR1 reads MNHEY; CDR2 reads SVGEGT. Trimming left V 2 bases short and J 5 bases short, with 13 bases between. This CDR3 region has 14 residues.

This clonotype is termed medium-sized. The rearrangement uses TRBV14 and TRBJ1-4; D is ambiguous. Between the trimmed V and J ends, which lost 5 bases and 5 bases, there was a span of 9 bases. The germline CDR1 and CDR2 sequences are SGHDN and FVKESK. There are 13 residues in the CDR3. The chain's CDR3 is CASSGRLNEKLFF. CDR3 sequence (DNA): TGTGCCAGCAGCGGGCGGCTGAATGAAAAACTGTTTTTT.

The rearrangement joins TRBV20-1 to TRBJ1-5; D perhaps matches TRBD1 (6 bases). In germline, CDR1 is DFQATT, CDR2 SNEGSKA (reference sequence). Deletions cut 4 bases from V and 0 bases from J, with 10 bases between. The CDR3 totals 14 residues. DNA of the CDR3: TGCAGTGCTAAGGACAGAACTAGCAATCAGCCCCAGCATTTT. Its translation is CSAKDRTSNQPQHF.

This clonotype has at least ten counts. This sequence joins TRBV20-1 and TRBJ1-2; no firm D call. Germline V gene sequence: CDR1 DFQATT, CDR2 SNEGSKA (reference sequence). V lost 0 bases and J lost 4, with 15 bases in between. CDR3 length equals 15 residues. The CDR3 DNA sequence: TGCAGTGCTAGAGATCGGGCGGGAATAGGCTATGGCTACACCTTC. Its protein is CSARDRAGIGYGYTF.

This clonotype was detected ten times or more. The V gene is TRBV12-3 or TRBV12-4, the J gene TRBJ2-2, with 8 bases that match TRBD2. The V gene end was trimmed by 6 bases and the J gene end by 2 bases; junction bases not matched to a gene: 8. There are 16 residues in the CDR3. CDR3 residues: CASSRQRGRNTGELFF. DNA of the CDR3: TGTGCCAGCAGCCGCCAGCGGGGGAGAAACACCGGGGAGCTGTTTTTT.

This clonotype was detected many times. The rearrangement links TRBV20-1 to TRBJ2-5, with D possibly being TRBD2 (6 bases). The germline gives CDR1 DFQATT, CDR2 SNEGSKA (reference sequence). Trimming stripped 6 bases from V and 5 bases from J, with 10 bases between. CDR3 size: 11 residues. DNA for the CDR3: TGCAGTGCACAAAGCGGGGAGACCCAGTACTTC. Its protein product is CSAQSGETQYF.

The chain carries TRBV9 and TRBJ2-5, with D possibly matching TRBD2 (5 bases). Trimming left V 4 bases short and J 2 bases short, with 18 bases between. Per the germline V gene, CDR1 is SGDLS and CDR2 is YYNGEE. This CDR3 has 16 residues. CDR3 nucleotides: TGTGCCAGCAGCCCCCGAGAGGGTGTAGGGCAAGAGACCCAGTACTTC. It is translated as CASSPREGVGQETQYF.

This chain connects TRBV10-3 to TRBJ2-5, with a possible D match to TRBD1 (6 bases). CDR3 size: 14 residues. Trimming pared 9 bases from V and 2 bases from J, leaving 16 bases between. Germline V CDR1 and CDR2: ENHRY, SYGVKD. CDR3 sequence reads: CAINPGTTQETQYF. CDR3 DNA: TGTGCCATAAACCCCGGGACAACACAAGAGACCCAGTACTTC.

This clonotype showed up just a few times. The V gene is TRBV11-2, the J gene TRBJ2-1; D is possibly TRBD1 (6 bases). CDR1 and CDR2 from the germline V gene are SGHAT and FQNNGV. The CDR3 sequence is 15 residues long. V was shortened by 1 base and J by 5 bases, with 12 bases between the two germline ends. The CDR3 spells CASSLGTAEHNEQFF. The DNA of the CDR3 is TGTGCCAGCAGCTTAGGGACAGCCGAGCACAATGAGCAGTTCTTC.

This clonotype was counted many times. The chain is built from TRBV7-2 and TRBJ1-1, with TRBD1 matching over 9 bases. Per germline, CDR1 SGHTA and CDR2 FQGNSA. Losses at the gene ends were 2 bases for V and 4 bases for J; bases not matched to a gene: 2. This CDR3 is 14 amino acids long. CDR3 in amino acids: CASSLLTGGTEAFF. CDR3 DNA sequence: TGTGCCAGCAGCTTATTGACAGGGGGCACTGAAGCTTTCTTT.

This clonotype was detected many times. The chain is built from TRBV5-1 and TRBJ2-6; D call uncertain. The CDR3 spans 15 residues. V dropped 2 bases and J dropped 0 bases, with 6 bases sitting between them. The V gene's germline CDR1 is SGHRS and CDR2 YFSETQ. The CDR3 loop is CASSLQHSGANVLTF. The DNA of the CDR3 is TGCGCCAGCAGCTTACAACACTCTGGGGCCAACGTCCTGACTTTC. Together with reference TRBV5-1 and TRBJ2-6, the CDR3 gives the full variable domain: KAGVTQTPRYLIKTRGQQVTLSCSPISGHRSVSWYQQTPGQGLQFLFEYFSETQRNKGNFPGRFSGRQFSNSRSEMNVSTLELGDSALYLCASSLQHSGANVLTFGAGSRLTVL.

This clonotype qualifies as medium-sized. The rearrangement joins TRBV2 to TRBJ2-1, with D perhaps matching TRBD2 (7 bases). This CDR3 comprises 16 residues. Germline loops: CDR1 SNHLY, CDR2 FYNNEI. With 7 bases removed from V and 8 bases from J, the gap between germline ends came to 24 bases. The CDR3 coding sequence is TGTGCCAGCATGCCCTTTAGGGGGACTAAACAGGATGAGCAGTTCTTC. Protein product: CASMPFRGTKQDEQFF.

This clonotype is categorized as medium-sized. The CDR3: CASSLFYPNTEAFF. CDR3 nucleotides: TGTGCCAGCAGCTTATTTTATCCGAACACTGAAGCTTTCTTT. The chain couples TRBV7-8 to TRBJ1-1; D gene ambiguous. V shed 2 bases and J shed 1 base, with 8 bases lying between them. Per the germline V gene, CDR1 is SGHVS and CDR2 is FQNEAQ. CDR3 length: 14 residues.

This clonotype was seen ten or more times. The chain is built from TRBV7-9 and TRBJ2-5; TRBD2 matches at 14 bases. V was pared by 5 bases and J by 3 bases, with 5 bases of the junction left unmatched. The germline CDR1 and CDR2 sequences are SEHNR and FQNEAQ (reference sequence). The CDR3 covers 16 residues. The CDR3 nucleotides read TGTGCCAGCAGCCAGACTAGCGGGGGGGCTGAAGAGACCCAGTACTTC. It is translated as CASSQTSGGAEETQYF.

This sequence joins TRBV7-2 and TRBJ2-1, with 8 nucleotides matching TRBD2. Looked up from germline, CDR1 is SGHTA and CDR2 is FQGNSA. The trim removed 4 bases at V and 7 bases at J, leaving 15 bases unmatched. CDR3 length: 17 residues. CDR3 in DNA: TGTGCCAGCAGCTCCTCCCGGGGGAGACTAGCGAATAATGAGCAGTTCTTC. This codes for CASSSSRGRLANNEQFF.

This clonotype was found many times. The DNA for the CDR3 is TGTGCCAGCAGTCCGGGTGACACCTGCGTGCCTACGCAGTATTTT. It is translated as CASSPGDTCVPTQYF. V usage is TRBV27 and J usage is TRBJ2-3; D remains ambiguous. The CDR3 sequence is 15 residues long. Per germline, CDR1 MNHEY and CDR2 SMNVEV (reference sequence). V was pared by 5 bases and J by 8 bases, with 20 bases between.

This clonotype has a handful of counts. V usage is TRBV24-1 and J usage is TRBJ2-1, with 12 bases identical to TRBD2. The V gene end was trimmed by 0 bases and the J gene end by 7 bases; junction bases not matched to a gene: 6. Germline CDR1 KGHDR, CDR2 SFDVKD. This CDR3 comprises 17 residues. As DNA, the CDR3 is TGTGCCACCAGTGATTTGGGACTAGCGGGATCGGGTAATGAGCAGTTCTTC. As protein: CATSDLGLAGSGNEQFF.

The sample holds one count of this clonotype. Just one base apart from a much larger clone, this may be a read error. As the CDR3 is not closed by the conserved phenylalanine or tryptophan, this likely results from a read error. The V and J genes are TRBV10-3 and TRBJ1-1, with D unclear. The CDR3 has 18 amino acids. Germline-derived CDR1 and CDR2 are ENHRY and SYGVKD. V was cut by 2 bases and J by 4 bases, with 23 bases left in between. This CDR3 reads CAISEREDIGKGGTEAFS. CDR3 DNA: TGTGCCATCAGTGAGAGAGAGGATATCGGCAAGGGAGGCACTGAAGCTTTCTCT.

This clonotype was found many times. V and J are TRBV20-1 and TRBJ2-7; D perhaps matches TRBD1 (6 bases). This CDR3 spans 15 amino acids. Germline CDR1 reads DFQATT; CDR2 reads SNEGSKA (reference sequence). V was cut by 0 bases and J by 2 bases, with 14 bases left in between. CDR3 coding DNA: TGCAGTGCTAGAGATGGGGCAGGGGCCGCCTACGAGCAGTACTTC. Amino acid sequence: CSARDGAGAAYEQYF.

J is TRBJ1-1 and V is TRBV20-1; 7 nucleotides line up with TRBD1. Germline assignment: CDR1 DFQATT and CDR2 SNEGSKA (reference sequence). V trimming: 3 bases; J trimming: 5 bases; junction bases outside the gene matches: 6. This CDR3 region has 13 residues. CDR3 nucleotide sequence: TGCAGTGCTAGGAGACCAGGGGGGACTGAAGCTTTCTTT. This gives the protein CSARRPGGTEAFF.

The sample holds many counts of this clonotype. The chain couples TRBV7-2 to TRBJ2-6; 7 nucleotides align to TRBD2. The CDR3 runs 17 residues. With V trimmed by 4 bases and J by 3 bases, 9 bases remained unmatched. Germline V gene sequence: CDR1 SGHTA, CDR2 FQGNSA. CDR3 protein: CASSWGGVVRGANVLTF. CDR3 in DNA: TGTGCCAGCAGCTGGGGGGGGGTAGTACGTGGGGCCAACGTCCTGACTTTC.

A remark on this clonotype: Given a much more abundant clone one base away, this may be a read error. This chain connects TRBV14 to TRBJ2-2, with D perhaps TRBD2 (6 bases). The CDR3 spans 19 residues. The V end lost 3 bases, the J end lost 4 bases, and 24 bases lay between the germline ends. Germline values: CDR1 SGHDN, CDR2 FVKESK. The CDR3 DNA is TGTGCCAGCAGCCAGGACCACCTTTGGAGACGGGAGTGCACCGGGGAGCTGTTTTTT. Translation gives CASSQDHLWRRECTGELFF.

This clonotype was observed at least ten times. The chain uses TRBV15 and TRBJ2-3; D assignment may be TRBD1 or TRBD2 (6 bases each). CDR1 is LNHNV and CDR2 is YYDKDF in the germline V gene (reference sequence). The CDR3 loop spans 16 amino acids. V was cut by 1 base and J by 4 bases, with 15 bases left in between. DNA for the CDR3: TGTGCCACCAGCAGAGGAAAAGGGGGGCTGGCAGATACGCAGTATTTT. Translating it yields CATSRGKGGLADTQYF.